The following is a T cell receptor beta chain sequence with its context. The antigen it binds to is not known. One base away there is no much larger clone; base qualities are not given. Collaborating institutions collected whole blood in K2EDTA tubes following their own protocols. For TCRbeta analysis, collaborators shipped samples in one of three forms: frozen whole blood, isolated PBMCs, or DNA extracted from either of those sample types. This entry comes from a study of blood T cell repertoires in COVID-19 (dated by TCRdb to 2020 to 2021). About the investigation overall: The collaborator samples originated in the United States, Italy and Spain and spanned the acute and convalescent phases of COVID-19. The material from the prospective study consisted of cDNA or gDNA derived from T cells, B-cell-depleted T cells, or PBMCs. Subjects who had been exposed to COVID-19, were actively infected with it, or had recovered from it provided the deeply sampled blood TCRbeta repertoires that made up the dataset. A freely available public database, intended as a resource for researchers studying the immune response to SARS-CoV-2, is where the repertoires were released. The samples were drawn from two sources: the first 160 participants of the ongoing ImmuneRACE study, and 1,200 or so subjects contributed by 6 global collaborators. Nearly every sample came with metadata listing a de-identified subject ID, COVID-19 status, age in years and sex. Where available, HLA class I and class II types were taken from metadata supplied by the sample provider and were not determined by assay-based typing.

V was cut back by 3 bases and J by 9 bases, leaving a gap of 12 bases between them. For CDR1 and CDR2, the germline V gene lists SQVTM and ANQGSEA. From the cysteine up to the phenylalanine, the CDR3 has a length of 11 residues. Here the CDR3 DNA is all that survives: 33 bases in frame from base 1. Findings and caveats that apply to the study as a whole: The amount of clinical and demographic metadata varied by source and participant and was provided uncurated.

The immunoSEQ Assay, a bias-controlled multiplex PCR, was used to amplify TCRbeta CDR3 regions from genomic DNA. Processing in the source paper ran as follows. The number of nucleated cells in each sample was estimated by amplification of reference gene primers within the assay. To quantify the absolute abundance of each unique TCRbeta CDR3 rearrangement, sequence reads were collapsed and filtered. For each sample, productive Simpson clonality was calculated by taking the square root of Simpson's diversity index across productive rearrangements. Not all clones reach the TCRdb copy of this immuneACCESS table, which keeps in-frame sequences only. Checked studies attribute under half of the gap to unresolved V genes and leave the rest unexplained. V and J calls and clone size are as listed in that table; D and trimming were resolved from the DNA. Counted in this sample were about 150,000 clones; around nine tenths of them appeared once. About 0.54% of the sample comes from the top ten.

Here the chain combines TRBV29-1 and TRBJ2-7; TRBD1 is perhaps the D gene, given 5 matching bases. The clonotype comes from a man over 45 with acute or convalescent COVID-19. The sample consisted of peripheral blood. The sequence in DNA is TGCAGCGTTGAGTTGAGAAGGGGGCAGTACTTC. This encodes CSVELRRGQYF.